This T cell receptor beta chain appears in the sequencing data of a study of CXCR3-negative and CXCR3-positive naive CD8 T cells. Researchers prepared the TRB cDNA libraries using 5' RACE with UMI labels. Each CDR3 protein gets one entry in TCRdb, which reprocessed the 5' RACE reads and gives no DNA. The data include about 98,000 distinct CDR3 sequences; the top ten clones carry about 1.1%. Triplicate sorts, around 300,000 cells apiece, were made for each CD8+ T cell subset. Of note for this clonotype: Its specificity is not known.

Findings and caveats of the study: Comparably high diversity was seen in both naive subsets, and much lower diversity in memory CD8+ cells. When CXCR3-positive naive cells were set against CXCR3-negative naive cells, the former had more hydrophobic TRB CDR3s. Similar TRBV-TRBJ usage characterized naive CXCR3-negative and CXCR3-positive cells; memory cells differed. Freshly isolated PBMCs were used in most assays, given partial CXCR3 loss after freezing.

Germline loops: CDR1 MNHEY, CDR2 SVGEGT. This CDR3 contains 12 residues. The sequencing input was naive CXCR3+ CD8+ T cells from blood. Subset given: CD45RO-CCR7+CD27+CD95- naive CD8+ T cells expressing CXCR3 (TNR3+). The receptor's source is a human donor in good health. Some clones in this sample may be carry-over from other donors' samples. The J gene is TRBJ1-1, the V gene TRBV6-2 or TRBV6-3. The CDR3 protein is CASSSGNTEAFF.